This TCR beta chain was identified during a study of blood T cells in healthy people across ages. Study conclusions and caveats: Calculation of diversity from one million T cells yielded estimates considered to be underestimates. PBMCs went unsorted, and a conclusive naive versus antigen-experienced comparison was therefore prevented.

The V end was cut by 4 bases, the J end by 8 bases, with 14 bases between. This CDR3 contains 13 residues. From germline, CDR1 is SGHTA and CDR2 FQGNSA. In this sample, this clonotype turned up once. The antigen is unknown. It was with a sample-barcoded 5' primer and a J-beta primer mix that a second PCR of about 7 to 12 cycles was run. One entry per CDR3 protein results from TCRdb running MiXCR on the 5' RACE reads. The sample holds roughly 800,000 distinct CDR3 sequences; 58% are singletons and the top ten take about 20%. Sequencing used blood. This rearrangement joins TRBV7-2 to TRBJ1-2; D gene unclear. This clonotype originated in a young man in good health. This CDR3 is CASSSGPGRGYTF. The CDR3, as DNA: TGTGCCAGCAGCTCCGGACCGGGCCGGGGCTACACCTTC. Combining the CDR3 with reference TRBV7-2 and TRBJ1-2 gives the whole variable domain GAGVSQSPSNKVTEKGKDVELRCDPISGHTALYWYRQSLGQGLEFLIYFQGNSAPDKSGLPSDRFSAERTGGSVSTLTIQRTQQEDSAVYLCASSSGPGRGYTFGSGTRLTVV.